This TCR beta chain comes out of a study of identical twins. The sample holds a few counts of this clonotype. TCRdb re-called the 5' RACE reads with MiXCR, one entry per CDR3 protein. Among fewer than 650,000 distinct CDR3 sequences, approximately 9.6% were seen once, and the ten largest hold approximately 3%. CDR1 and CDR2 (germline): MDHEN, SYDVKM. The junction had 5 bases not matched to a gene; V was cut back by 2 bases and J by 14 bases. CDR3 length equals 12 residues. This sample was shared with a second study, whose subject was yellow fever vaccine responses in identical twins.

Sequenced: PBMCs. The TCR comes from a woman aged 18-29 years in good health. V is TRBV28 and J is TRBJ2-3; 9 bases line up with TRBD2. The CDR3 DNA reads as TGTGCCAGCAGTTTAGTAGCGGGAGAGGGGTATTTT. This codes for CASSLVAGEGYF. Full variable domain (rest looked up from reference TRBV28 and TRBJ2-3): DVKVTQSSRYLVKRTGEKVFLECVQDMDHENMFWYRQDPGLGLRLIYFSYDVKMKEKGDIPEGYSVSREKKERFSLILESASTNQTSMYLCASSLVAGEGYFGPGTRLTVL.